The sequence of this T cell receptor (beta chain) was determined in a study of a mutant IDH1 vaccine in newly diagnosed glioma (dated by TCRdb to about 2021). About the investigation overall: Vaccination began 4-6 weeks after radiotherapy alone, or alongside temozolomide cycles in the chemotherapy-containing groups. Prior to enrollment, standard therapy consisting of radiotherapy alone, temozolomide alone, or radiochemotherapy with temozolomide had been administered to patients, with the combination being received by most patients. Longitudinal TCRB deep sequencing was performed for about two dozen treated patients wherever samples were available for exploratory analyses. Peripheral blood was collected at six visits: V03 (baseline), V05, V07, V10, V12 and V13. Visit V12 was the week-35 safety follow-up and visit V13 was the week-47 end of study. Of the 30 or so patients who were treated, around 62% were male and around 38% were female, and the mean age was around 43 years.

The paper as a whole reports these results and caveats: According to the authors, sample limitations meant that analyses of patient blood samples could not be reproduced. Selection of PBMC samples for TCRB deep sequencing was based on availability. Changes in the top peripheral T cell clonotypes picked up by TCRB sequencing did not appear to be linked to pseudoprogression. Vaccine-induced immune responses across multiple MHC alleles were detected in 80% to 95% of patients.

Sample time point, as interpreted from the label and publication: week 47, end of study. Each vaccine dose, consisting of 300 ug of a 20-mer mutant IDH1 peptide in Montanide, was administered subcutaneously with topical imiquimod. Across visits V03 through V10, patients got a total of eight vaccinations, given in weeks 1, 3, 5, 7, 11, 15, 19 and 23. Newly diagnosed WHO grade 3 or 4 IDH1-mutant astrocytomas showing loss of nuclear ATRX were present in the donors. The samples were drawn from NOA16, a multicentre, single-arm, open-label phase I trial in Germany that tested a mutant IDH1 peptide vaccine in humans for the first time. Genomic DNA for TCRB sequencing was extracted from EDTA blood using the DNeasy Blood and Tissue Kit. Library preparation employed the immunoSEQ multiplex PCR assay. The hsTCRB Kit was used according to the manufacturer's protocol to amplify rearranged TCR beta chain sequences. Sequencing of TCRB libraries was carried out on an Illumina MiSeq. Per the original workflow: Demultiplexing, trimming and gene mapping were performed with the kit vendor's proprietary platform. TCRdb obtained this table from immuneACCESS and retained in-frame rearrangements with V and J assigned. These tables miss some clones; where compared with another copy, unresolved V genes account for less than half of the shortfall, and the remainder is unexplained. For V, J and clone size, that table is used; D and trimming come from the DNA. The sample table lists roughly 25,000 clones, about four fifths of them with a count of one. In total, the top ten clones hold 3.5% to 4% of the sample.

This clone was counted once. Its antigen is still unknown. Base qualities are not provided; no much larger clone lies one nucleotide away. Taken from the germline V gene, the CDR1 and CDR2 loops are SGDLS and YYNGEE. The CDR3 holds 15 amino acids from the cysteine to the phenylalanine. CDR3 DNA is the only sequence kept; it has 45 bases, read in frame from the first base. V sheds 4 bases and J sheds 6 bases, leaving 19 bases between their ends. The specimen comprised PBMCs, sampled from a glioma patient whose treatment included an IDH1 peptide vaccine. Here the chain combines TRBV9 and TRBJ1-1; the D gene cannot be named for sure. This TCR was recovered from a man aged 40-50 years with glioma. Some clones in this sample may be carry-over from other donors' samples. The CDR3 corresponds to CASSQDGRSVAEAFF. The DNA sequence follows: TGTGCCAGCAGCCAAGACGGACGTTCGGTAGCTGAAGCTTTCTTT.